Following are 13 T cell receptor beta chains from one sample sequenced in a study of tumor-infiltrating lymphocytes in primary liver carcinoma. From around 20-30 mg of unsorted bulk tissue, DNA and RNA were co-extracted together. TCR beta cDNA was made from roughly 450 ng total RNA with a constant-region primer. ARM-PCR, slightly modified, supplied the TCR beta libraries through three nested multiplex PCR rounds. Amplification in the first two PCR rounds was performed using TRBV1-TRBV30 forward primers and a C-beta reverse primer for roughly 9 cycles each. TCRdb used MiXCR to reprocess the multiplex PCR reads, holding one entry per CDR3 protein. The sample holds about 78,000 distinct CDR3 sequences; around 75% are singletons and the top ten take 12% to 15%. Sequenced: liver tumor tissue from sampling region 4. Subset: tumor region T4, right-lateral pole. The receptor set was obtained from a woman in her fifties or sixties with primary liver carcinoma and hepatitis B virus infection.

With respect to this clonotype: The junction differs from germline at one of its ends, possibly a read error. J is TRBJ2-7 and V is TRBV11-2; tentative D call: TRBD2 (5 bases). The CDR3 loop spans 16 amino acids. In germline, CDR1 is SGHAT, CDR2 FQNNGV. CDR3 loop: CASSLGSWAGGYDQYF. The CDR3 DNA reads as TGTGCCAGCAGCTTAGGGTCGTGGGCAGGAGGCTACGACCAGTACTTC.

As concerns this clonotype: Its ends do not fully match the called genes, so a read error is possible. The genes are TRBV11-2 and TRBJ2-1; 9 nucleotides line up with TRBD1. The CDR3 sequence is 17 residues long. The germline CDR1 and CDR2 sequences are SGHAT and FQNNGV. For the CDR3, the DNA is TGTGCCAGCAGCTTAATCCACGGACAGGGGTGCAGGGGTGAGCAGCTCTTC. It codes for CASSLIHGQGCRGEQLF. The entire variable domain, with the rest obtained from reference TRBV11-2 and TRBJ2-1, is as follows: EAGVAQSPRYKIIEKRQSVAFWCNPISGHATLYWYQQILGQGPKLLIQFQNNGVVDDSQLPKDRFSAERLKGVDSTLKIQPAKLEDSAVYLCASSLIHGQGCRGEQLFGPGTRLTVL.

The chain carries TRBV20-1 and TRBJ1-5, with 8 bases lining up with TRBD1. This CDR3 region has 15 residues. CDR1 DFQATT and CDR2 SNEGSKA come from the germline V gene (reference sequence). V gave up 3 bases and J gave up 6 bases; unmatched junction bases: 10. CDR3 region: CSASDGQGASQPQHF. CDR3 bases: TGCAGTGCTAGCGACGGGCAGGGGGCGTCTCAGCCCCAGCATTTT.

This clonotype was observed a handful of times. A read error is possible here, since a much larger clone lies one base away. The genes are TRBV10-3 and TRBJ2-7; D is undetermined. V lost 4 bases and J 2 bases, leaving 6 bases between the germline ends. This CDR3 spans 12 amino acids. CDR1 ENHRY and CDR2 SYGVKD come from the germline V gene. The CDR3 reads CAISVNPYEQYF. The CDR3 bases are TGTGCCATCAGTGTCAACCCCTACGAGCAGTACTTC.

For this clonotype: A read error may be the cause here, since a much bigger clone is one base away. Here the CDR3 reads CAGGLANEQFF. Written as DNA, the CDR3 is TGTGCCGGTGGACTAGCCAATGAGCAGTTCTTC. The chain uses TRBV7-9 and TRBJ2-1; TRBD2 matches 8 bases. CDR1 and CDR2 (germline): SEHNR, FQNEAQ (reference sequence). With 11 bases clipped from V and 6 bases from J, the junction kept 3 bases outside the gene matches. The CDR3 consists of 11 residues.

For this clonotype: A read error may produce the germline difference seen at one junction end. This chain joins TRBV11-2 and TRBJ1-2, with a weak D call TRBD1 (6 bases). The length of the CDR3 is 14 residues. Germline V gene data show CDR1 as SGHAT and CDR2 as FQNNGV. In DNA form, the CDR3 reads TGTGCCAACAGCTTAATCGCACAGGGCTATAGCTACACCTTC. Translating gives CANSLIAQGYSYTF.

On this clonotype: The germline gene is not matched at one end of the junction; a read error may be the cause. The CDR3 nucleotides read TGTGCCAGCAGCTTGGGATTGGAGGAAAATCTGTTTTTC. This gives the protein CASSLGLEENLFF. The gene calls are TRBV11-2 and TRBJ1-4; D not resolved. CDR3 length equals 13 residues. The germline gives CDR1 SGHAT, CDR2 FQNNGV.

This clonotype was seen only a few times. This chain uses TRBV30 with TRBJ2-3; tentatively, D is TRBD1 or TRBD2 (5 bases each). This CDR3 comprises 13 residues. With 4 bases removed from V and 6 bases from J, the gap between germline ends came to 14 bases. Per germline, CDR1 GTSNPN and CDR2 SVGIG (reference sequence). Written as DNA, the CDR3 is TGTGCCTGGAAGGGACCTCACACGGATACGCAGTATTTT. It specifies CAWKGPHTDTQYF.

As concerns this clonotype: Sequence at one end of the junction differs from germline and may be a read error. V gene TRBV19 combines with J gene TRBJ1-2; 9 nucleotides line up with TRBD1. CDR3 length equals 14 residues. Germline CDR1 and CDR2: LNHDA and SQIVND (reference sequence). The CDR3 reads CTSTTTGGNYGYTF. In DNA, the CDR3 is TGTACCAGTACCACGACAGGGGGTAACTATGGGTACACCTTC.

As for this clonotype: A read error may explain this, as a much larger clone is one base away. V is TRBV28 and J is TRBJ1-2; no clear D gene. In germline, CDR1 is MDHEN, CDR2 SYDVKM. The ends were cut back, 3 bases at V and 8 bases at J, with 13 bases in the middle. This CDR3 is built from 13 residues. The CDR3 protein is CASSFSEVPGYTF. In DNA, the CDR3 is TGTGCCAGCAGTTTCAGCGAGGTCCCCGGCTACACCTTC.

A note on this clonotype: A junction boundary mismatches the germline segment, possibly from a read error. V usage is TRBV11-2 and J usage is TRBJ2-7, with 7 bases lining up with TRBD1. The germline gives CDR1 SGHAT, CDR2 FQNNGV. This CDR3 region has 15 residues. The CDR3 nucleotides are TGTGTCAACAGCTCTCACCTGGGACAGATTTACGTGCAGTACTTC. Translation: CVNSSHLGQIYVQYF.

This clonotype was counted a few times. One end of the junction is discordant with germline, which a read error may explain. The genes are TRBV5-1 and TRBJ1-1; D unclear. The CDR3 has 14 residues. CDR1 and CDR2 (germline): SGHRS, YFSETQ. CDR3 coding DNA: TGCGCCAGCAGCTTTACGGACCCGAACACTGAAGCTATCTTT. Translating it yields CASSFTDPNTEAIF.

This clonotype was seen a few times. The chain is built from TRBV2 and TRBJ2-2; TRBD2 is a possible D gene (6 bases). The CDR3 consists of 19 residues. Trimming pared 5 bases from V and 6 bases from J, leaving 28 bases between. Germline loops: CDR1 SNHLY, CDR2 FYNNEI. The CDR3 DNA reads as TGTGCCAGCAGTCCCCGTGGCCAGGCAGGTCGGGGGTTGGCCGGGGAGCTGTTTTTT. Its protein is CASSPRGQAGRGLAGELFF.